These T cell receptor beta chains were read from a single sample in a study of TIL therapy for anti-PD-1-resistant metastatic lung cancer. The data were produced by immunoSEQ multiplex PCR, yet TCRdb's version contains in-frame clones alone and is incomplete. Among tens of thousands of clones, about 86% were seen once, and the ten largest hold around 5%. The material was blood, obtained at baseline. These receptors all come from a person aged 25 to 85 with non-small cell lung cancer. Each CDR3 is given with its conserved first and last residue. The D gene is left open where the match is weak. The size field is filled for only some rows; it gives once, few, many or a size class.

TRBV2	-	TRBD1	TRBJ1-1	CASSKGGADTEAFF	TGTGCCAGCAGTAAAGGGGGCGCGGACACTGAAGCTTTCTTT
TRBV24-1	once	TRBD1	TRBJ2-7	CATQETGGANPYEQYF	TGTGCCACCCAAGAAACAGGGGGCGCCAACCCCTACGAGCAGTACTTC
TRBV27	-	TRBD1	TRBJ1-2	CASSPPQGAGGYTF	TGTGCCAGCAGTCCACCACAGGGGGCGGGCGGCTACACCTTC
TRBV7-2	few	-	TRBJ2-5	CASSPTEAAGRETQYF	TGTGCCAGCAGCCCAACCGAGGCAGCTGGGCGAGAGACCCAGTACTTC
TRBV6-6	-	-	TRBJ1-2	CASSTIQDSGYTF	TGTGCCAGCAGTACTATACAAGATTCTGGCTACACCTTC
TRBV6-6	-	-	TRBJ2-7	CATLGPMKGAYEQYF	TGTGCCACTCTTGGCCCTATGAAGGGGGCCTACGAGCAGTACTTC
TRBV15	-	TRBD1	TRBJ2-7	CATSSYYWTGQSYEQYF	TGTGCCACCAGCAGCTATTATTGGACAGGGCAGTCCTACGAGCAGTACTTC
TRBV19	-	-	TRBJ2-3	CASSIKTSHPDTQYF	TGTGCCAGTAGTATTAAGACTAGTCATCCAGATACGCAGTATTTT
TRBV9	few	TRBD1	TRBJ1-6	CASNSGGGSPLHF	TGTGCCAGCAATTCAGGGGGCGGTTCACCCCTCCACTTT
TRBV4-3	-	-	TRBJ1-2	CASSQERGRGGYTF	TGCGCCAGCAGCCAAGAACGGGGCAGAGGCGGCTACACCTTC
TRBV30	-	-	TRBJ2-4	CAWSVDDGRTIQYF	TGTGCCTGGAGTGTAGACGACGGCCGTACCATTCAGTACTTC
TRBV27	-	TRBD2	TRBJ2-1	CASSRGWVAGGVGEQFF	TGTGCCAGCAGTAGGGGATGGGTAGCGGGCGGTGTTGGTGAGCAGTTCTTC
TRBV3-1/TRBV3-2	-	-	TRBJ1-1	CASSLLVGWITEAFF	TGTGCCAGCAGCCTTTTGGTGGGATGGATCACTGAAGCTTTCTTT
TRBV18	few	-	TRBJ2-1	CASSPPQVNNEQFF	TGTGCCAGCTCACCACCCCAGGTAAACAATGAGCAGTTCTTC
TRBV2	-	-	TRBJ2-1	CASNGVSSYNEQFF	TGTGCCAGCAATGGGGTGAGCTCCTACAATGAGCAGTTCTTC
TRBV19	-	-	TRBJ1-5	CATAPRNQPQHF	TGTGCCACCGCACCTCGGAATCAGCCCCAGCATTTT
TRBV30	-	TRBD1	TRBJ2-2	CAWMSLGTANTGELFF	TGTGCCTGGATGTCTCTAGGGACAGCGAACACCGGGGAGCTGTTTTTT
TRBV7-7	-	-	TRBJ2-5	CASSFRDQETQYF	TGTGCCAGCAGCTTTCGGGACCAAGAGACCCAGTACTTC
TRBV6-5	-	TRBD1	TRBJ2-4	CASRGTGEGQYF	TGTGCCAGCAGGGGGACAGGGGAGGGTCAGTACTTC
TRBV20-1	-	-	TRBJ2-5	CSARTQQTQYF	TGCAGTGCTAGGACCCAACAGACCCAGTACTTC
TRBV15	once	TRBD1	TRBJ2-2	CATSTPDRAVNTGELFF	TGTGCCACCAGTACCCCGGACAGGGCGGTCAACACCGGGGAGCTGTTTTTT
TRBV19	-	-	TRBJ2-3	CASRRSSDSYTQYF	TGTGCCAGTAGACGTAGCTCGGACAGCTATACGCAGTATTTT
TRBV28	-	-	TRBJ1-5	CASSLWGAPDQPQHF	TGTGCCAGCAGTTTATGGGGGGCGCCGGATCAGCCCCAGCATTTT
TRBV19	-	TRBD2	TRBJ2-7	CASRTSSYEQYF	TGTGCCAGCAGGACTAGTTCCTACGAGCAGTACTTC
TRBV18	once	TRBD1	TRBJ2-7	CASSPVWDRAVGRFGKQYF	TGTGCCAGCTCACCAGTGTGGGACAGGGCCGTCGGTCGCTTTGGCAAGCAGTACTTC
TRBV4-3	-	-	TRBJ1-6	CASSQEIVRRLNSPLHF	TGCGCCAGCAGCCAAGAGATCGTTCGCAGGCTCAATTCACCCCTCCACTTT
TRBV7-2	-	TRBD2	TRBJ2-1	CASTRGGPRGQHNEQFF	TGTGCCAGCACGCGGGGGGGGCCGAGGGGCCAACACAATGAGCAGTTCTTC
TRBV12-3/TRBV12-4	-	-	TRBJ1-4	CASSGDGEKLFF	TGTGCCAGCTCCGGAGACGGTGAAAAACTGTTTTTT
TRBV28	-	TRBD1	TRBJ1-6	CASSIPLDRVNSPLHF	TGTGCCAGCAGTATACCACTGGACAGGGTCAATTCACCCCTCCACTTT
TRBV19	-	TRBD2	TRBJ2-1	CASSRVAGDRNEQFF	TGTGCCAGTAGTAGGGTAGCGGGAGACCGTAATGAGCAGTTCTTC
TRBV18	-	-	TRBJ2-2	CASSLIGGTNTGELFF	TGTGCCAGCTCACTTATCGGGGGCACGAACACCGGGGAGCTGTTTTTT
TRBV12-3/TRBV12-4	-	-	TRBJ1-1	CASSFWGRTEAFF	TGTGCCAGCAGTTTTTGGGGGAGAACTGAAGCTTTCTTT
TRBV10-3	-	-	TRBJ2-1	CAISESRGQDNEQFF	TGTGCCATCAGTGAGTCGCGGGGGCAGGACAATGAGCAGTTCTTC
TRBV7-2	-	TRBD1	TRBJ2-5	CASSLDHVQGAQETQYF	TGTGCCAGCAGCTTAGACCACGTACAGGGGGCACAGGAGACCCAGTACTTC
TRBV2	-	-	TRBJ2-2	CASSVGTGRTGELFF	TGTGCCAGCAGTGTAGGAACAGGTCGCACCGGGGAGCTGTTTTTT
TRBV18	-	-	TRBJ1-1	CASSRTADTEAFF	TGTGCCAGCTCACGAACCGCGGACACTGAAGCTTTCTTT
TRBV2	-	-	TRBJ2-7	CASTPWAAGDEQYF	TGTGCCAGCACCCCCTGGGCTGCCGGGGACGAGCAGTACTTC
TRBV6-6	-	-	TRBJ1-5	CASRNQGGGQNQPQHF	TGTGCCAGCAGAAACCAGGGCGGGGGTCAAAATCAGCCCCAGCATTTT
TRBV5-1	once	TRBD2	TRBJ2-2	CASSLGTSGNTGELFF	TGCGCCAGCAGCTTAGGGACTAGCGGGAACACCGGGGAGCTGTTTTTT
TRBV7-9	-	-	TRBJ2-7	CASRLDTSYEQYF	TGTGCCAGCAGACTGGACACCTCCTACGAGCAGTACTTC
TRBV19	-	TRBD1	TRBJ2-2	CASSKTGKGYTGELFF	TGTGCCAGTAGTAAGACAGGGAAGGGGTACACCGGGGAGCTGTTTTTT
TRBV27	-	-	TRBJ2-5	CASSPNGLLQETQYF	TGTGCCAGCAGTCCAAATGGACTGCTACAAGAGACCCAGTACTTC
TRBV11-3	once	-	TRBJ1-2	CASSLRGDEGAPDGYTF	TGTGCCAGCAGCTTAAGGGGTGACGAAGGGGCGCCGGATGGCTACACCTTC
TRBV28	-	TRBD1	TRBJ1-1	CASRSRDRGRNTEAFF	TGTGCCAGCCGGTCCCGGGACAGGGGCAGGAACACTGAAGCTTTCTTT
TRBV28	once	-	TRBJ2-1	CASTNQGEQFF	TGTGCCAGCACCAACCAGGGTGAGCAGTTCTTC
TRBV28	once	-	TRBJ2-1	CASSLGVSEQFF	TGTGCCAGCAGTTTAGGAGTTAGTGAGCAGTTCTTC
TRBV7-2	-	TRBD2	TRBJ2-3	CASSPGSGGDTQYF	TGTGCCAGCAGCCCCGGGAGCGGGGGGGATACGCAGTATTTT
TRBV5-1	-	-	TRBJ2-1	CASSTSNEQFF	TGCGCCAGCAGCACGTCCAATGAGCAGTTCTTC
TRBV6-1	-	TRBD2	TRBJ2-1	CASSERLAGGSNEQFF	TGTGCCAGCAGTGAACGGCTAGCGGGAGGGTCCAATGAGCAGTTCTTC
TRBV6-2/TRBV6-3	-	-	TRBJ1-6	CASSQTGPNNSPLHF	TGTGCCAGCAGTCAGACGGGACCGAATAATTCACCCCTCCACTTT
TRBV4-3	-	TRBD1	TRBJ2-1	CASSQGVGQGAGEQFF	TGCGCCAGCAGCCAAGGGGTGGGACAGGGGGCAGGTGAGCAGTTCTTC
TRBV5-6	-	-	TRBJ2-1	CASSWYNEQFF	TGTGCCAGCAGCTGGTATAATGAGCAGTTCTTC
TRBV7-8	-	TRBD1	TRBJ1-6	CASSLRPGQYNSPLHF	TGTGCCAGCAGCTTGAGACCGGGACAGTATAATTCACCCCTCCACTTT
TRBV5-6	-	-	TRBJ2-3	CASSSRNTDTQYF	TGTGCCAGCAGCTCACGGAACACAGATACGCAGTATTTT
TRBV29-1	-	-	TRBJ2-1	CSVVAGIFYNEQFF	TGCAGCGTTGTGGCGGGAATTTTCTACAATGAGCAGTTCTTC
TRBV6-6	-	-	TRBJ2-7	CASSYSRVTGDEQYF	TGTGCCAGCAGTTACTCGAGAGTGACAGGTGACGAGCAGTACTTC
TRBV5-8	once	-	TRBJ1-6	CASSLEGVNSPLHF	TGTGCCAGCAGCTTGGAAGGGGTCAATTCACCCCTCCACTTT
TRBV29-1	-	TRBD1	TRBJ1-2	CSVLHTGQGGGYTF	TGCAGCGTCCTTCACACAGGACAGGGCGGCGGCTACACCTTC
TRBV7-8	-	-	TRBJ2-7	CASSLGQPWESSYEQYF	TGTGCCAGCAGCTTAGGACAGCCTTGGGAGTCCTCCTACGAGCAGTACTTC